This T cell receptor beta chain is from a study of T cells after yellow fever vaccination. Study-wide results and caveats: Reappearing after the booster were most of the clones from primary vaccination (approximately 96% CD4, 85% to 90% CD8).

TCRdb ran MiXCR on the 5' RACE reads and lists one entry per CDR3 protein. The table has around 50,000 distinct CDR3 sequences, 7.4% seen once; the top ten hold 25% to 30%. J was trimmed by 5 bases and V by 5 bases; bases with no gene match: 14. There are 17 residues in the CDR3. Germline values: CDR1 LNHNV, CDR2 YYDKDF (reference sequence). In this sample, this clonotype turned up a few times. The antigen remains undetermined. The J gene is TRBJ2-3, the V gene TRBV15; 9 bases are shared with TRBD1. The clonotype originates from a man between 18 and 35 years old who received the YFV17D yellow fever vaccine. Sequences were derived from CD8+ T cells sorted from PBMCs, sampled roughly 15 days after the first yellow fever vaccination. The CDR3 nucleotides are TGTGCCACCAGCGGTTTCCGGCACAGGGGGCGATTAGATACGCAGTATTTT. It yields the protein CATSGFRHRGRLDTQYF. The complete variable domain, with remaining parts taken from reference TRBV15 and TRBJ2-3, reads DAMVIQNPRYQVTQFGKPVTLSCSQTLNHNVMYWYQQKSSQAPKLLFHYYDKDFNNEADTPDNFQSRRPNTSFCFLDIRSPGLGDTAMYLCATSGFRHRGRLDTQYFGPGTRLTVL.